This TCR beta chain was captured by sequencing in a study of cytomegalovirus exposure and HLA in healthy donors listed by TCRdb under 2017. Concerning the study at large: According to an earlier analysis of a few hundred of the donors, about 170 million T cells yielded 117 million unique TCR beta sequences and 276 Gb of sequence data. In a later genetic analysis, genome-wide SNP genotypes for about 65% of the roughly 670 donors were used, and that subset was treated as a discovery cohort. Donor age, sex, ethnicity and CMV serostatus were compiled alongside the repertoire data. The genetic ancestry cluster associated with self-reported Caucasian donors included roughly four fifths of the roughly 390 genotyped donors. The T cell repertoires of about 700 subjects were profiled by immunosequencing and related to cytomegalovirus serostatus. The study aimed to test whether signatures of past pathogen exposure could be identified by cataloging public T cell receptors. Across approximately 420 genotyped donors of the cohort, an average of approximately 200,000 unique TCR beta nucleotide sequences per donor were sequenced, and roughly 20% of those sequences were non-productive. The study combined high-throughput TCR immunosequencing, statistical association of individual TCRs with disease status, and machine learning to predict cytomegalovirus infection status. Besides the first cohort of under 700 subjects, a separate validation cohort made up of over 100 different subjects was used. Typing coverage differed by locus: A, B, C, DRB1 and DQB1 were typed in roughly 620-640 donors, DQA1 in 500 to 550, DPA1 in some 600, and DPB1 in 400 to 480. Every repertoire in the discovery cohort had been generated on one and the same sequencing platform. The later analysis used no new phenotypic data to find candidate immune exposures, relying instead on TCR beta sequences and their occurrence across donors. A later analysis re-analyzed previously published TCR beta repertoires from roughly 690 donors and added high-resolution HLA genotyping to study TCR occurrence patterns. A handful of DR-DQ haplotypes were handled as single units for association and clustering because linkage in the cohort was strong. An early release covering approximately 600 HLA-typed donors comprised approximately 290 gigabases of sequencing data and tens of millions of unique TCR sequences. HLA typing included class I and class II loci at four-digit resolution. In an earlier analysis of 500 to 650 of the donors, high-throughput TCR beta sequencing was used to judge whether each TCR beta V gene segment behaved as functional or pseudogenic.

Libraries were prepared through the immunoSEQ multiplex PCR assay. A mixture of 60 forward primers for TCR Vbeta segments and 13 reverse primers for TCR Jbeta segments was used in the multiplex PCR. Amplification of the CDR3 region of rearranged TCR beta genes was performed with a multiplex PCR assay on genomic DNA. Amplified TCR beta libraries were sequenced as 87-base-pair reads on the Illumina HiSeq System. In the paper's pipeline: A later analysis counted 65 million to 90 million unique TCR beta chains across the 690 or so repertoires, and 9 million to 14 million of these chains were shared by at least two donors. Raw reads were error-corrected and collapsed into unique sequences with a nearest-neighbor algorithm that merged closely related sequences to remove PCR and sequencing errors. CDR3 sequences were aligned to IMGT reference sequences to assign V, D and J gene segments. For a sequence to be retained, a match of at least six nucleotides to both a V gene segment and a J gene segment was required. Rearrangements were classified as productive when the CDR3 lacked stop codons and remained in frame with V and J, and all other rearrangements were classified as non-productive. CDR3 was defined according to IMGT convention as the region running from the second conserved V-encoded cysteine to the conserved J-encoded phenylalanine. In an earlier analysis of more than 550 of the donors, sequences lacking an unambiguous match to a single V gene segment were excluded. In an earlier analysis of 587 of the donors, a V segment was called functional when productive rearrangements were above 56.7%, and segregating when the standard deviation between donors exceeded 5%. A statistical classification framework was developed to diagnose cytomegalovirus status using the catalog of TCR beta chain sequences. A later analysis assigned V and J genes by comparing TCR nucleotide sequences with IMGT/GENE-DB human TR gene sequences. Using the TCRdist pipeline, a later analysis assigned CDR3 sequences along with most-parsimonious VDJ recombination scenarios. In a later analysis, each TCR beta chain was defined by its CDR3 amino acid sequence together with its V-gene family, and reads lacking a unique V-gene family were excluded. A later analysis removed nearly 600 highly shared, low-generation-probability nucleotide sequences to deal with suspected cross-contamination and a sequencing artifact. In a later analysis, a clonal expansion index for each public chain was calculated from normalized within-repertoire ranks of inferred template counts. In a later analysis, generation probabilities were computed with a VDJ recombination model fitted to out-of-frame rearrangements, and the resulting probabilities were checked against IGoR. In a later analysis, TCR-TCR, TCR-HLA and TCR-CMV co-occurrence was scored with hypergeometric tests, and a repertoire-size bias correction was applied to TCR pairs. In a later analysis, false discovery rates were estimated by permuting HLA or CMV assignments 20 times. A later analysis grouped co-occurring TCRs with DBSCAN, adding TCRdist sequence similarity when clustering within HLA-allele-positive subsets. Co-occurrence clustering excluded repertoires with fewer than 30,000 or more than 120,000 public chains, plus five with anomalous nucleotide sharing. Drawn from immuneACCESS, this table holds only the in-frame rearrangements with V and J called that TCRdb kept. Clones are partly lost; checked studies trace under half to an unresolved V gene and leave the rest unexplained. The V and J calls and clone size were taken over from that table, and D and trimming were inferred from the DNA. Present in this sample are roughly 140,000 clones, 82% of which were seen just once. The top ten hold under 8% of the sample.

In the case of this clone: Its antigen remains unidentified. No much larger clone is present one base from it, and per-base qualities are unavailable.

What the authors observed across the whole study: A few of the identified cytomegalovirus-associated TCR beta chains were confirmed in vitro to be specific for cytomegalovirus antigens. Correlated functional status among segregating V segments might be attributable to linkage disequilibrium, but an unknown experimental factor could not be ruled out. Most TCR sequences were observed very rarely across donors, whereas some public TCRs were present in many individuals. According to a later genetic analysis, donors in an Asian-associated ancestry cluster had fewer N-insertions in productive TCRs than the approximately 710-donor mean. The 87-base-pair reads could not distinguish some IMGT-functional V segments, including TRBV6-2 and TRBV6-3, so those segments were excluded. In a later analysis, most CMV-associated TCR beta chains were found to appear HLA-restricted, with HLA associations seemingly driven largely by CMV exposure. At a false discovery rate of 0.05, a later analysis linked approximately 18,000 TCR beta sequences to specific HLA alleles. The authors suggested that the approach could potentially be generalized to other disease states and immunological phenotypes. When HLA alleles, especially DR and DQ, strongly co-occurred, TCR associations were difficult to assign to individual alleles. A group of highly shared sequence variants was considered likely to be a technical artifact of the sequencing pipeline. A later analysis found that HLA-associated TCR beta chains were more clonally expanded and had lower generation probabilities than equally common non-associated chains. A further reported finding was that TCR beta sequences accurately predicted the HLA-A and HLA-B alleles for most subjects in the first cohort. A total of fewer than 200 TCR beta chains were listed by the study as associated with cytomegalovirus. The only immune exposure information available for the cohort was CMV serostatus. Cytomegalovirus status was reported to be diagnosed by the classifier with high specificity and sensitivity in both the original and validation cohorts. In this cohort, only TCR beta chains were sequenced, and detectable features were limited by the absence of alpha or paired-chain data. Because counts were too low, seventeen rarely observed V segments, including chromosome 9 orphons, were excluded from the earlier analysis of 587 of the donors. A later analysis found that TCR association rates varied across HLA loci, with DRB1 alleles showing the most associated TCRs and HLA-C alleles the fewest. In a later analysis, several top co-occurrence clusters were reported to appear linked to parvovirus B19, influenza, CMV and Epstein-Barr virus. V-gene and J-gene trimming of TCR beta chains was associated with a missense DCLRE1C variant in a later genetic analysis, and the association was replicated in an independent cohort. An earlier analysis of approximately 590 of the donors showed that most TCR beta V segments appeared in productive rearrangements either about 87% or about 30% of the time, which broadly matched IMGT annotations. Because HLA typing was missing for some donors at each locus, association tests included only the typed subset. Roughly uniform sequencing depth across donors was assumed in presence/absence analyses, although this assumption may not hold.

V was cut back by 6 bases and J by 2 bases, leaving a gap of 12 bases between them. The CDR3 runs 14 amino acids, cysteine and phenylalanine included. Only CDR3 DNA remains: 42 bases, in frame from the first base. For CDR1 and CDR2, the germline V gene (reference sequence) lists WNHNN and SYGVQD. The cohort comprised some 730 healthy bone marrow donors. At the time of sampling, all cohort members were nominally healthy, though unrecorded immune exposures were likely present. The donor tested CMV seropositive and was one of the 289 seropositive cohort members. Each donor provided a peripheral blood sample, and peripheral blood mononuclear cells were used for TCR beta sequencing. The Qiagen DNeasy Blood Extraction Kit was used to extract genomic DNA from the blood cell samples.

The sample comprised PBMCs. Rearrangement joined TRBV10-1 to TRBJ2-3, with a weak D call of TRBD1 (6 bases match). The receptor was derived from a woman in her forties or fifties in good health and CMV-seropositive. CDR3 reads: CASSQNRATDTQYF. The nucleotides read TGCGCCAGCAGCCAGAACAGGGCCACAGATACGCAGTATTTT.